This T cell receptor beta chain was captured by sequencing in a study of T cells in Graves' hyperthyroidism and ophthalmopathy. TCR beta CDR3 sequences were amplified from RNA transcripts. HTBI primers were employed in a first-round RT-PCR of the TCR CDR3. TCRdb itself ran the multiplex PCR reads through MiXCR, one entry per CDR3 protein. This table holds roughly 510,000 distinct CDR3 sequences, approximately 49% found once. This clonotype has just a few counts. At one of its ends the junction is not consistent with the germline gene, which may arise from a read error. Uncontrolled infection, other autoimmune disease, pregnancy and lactation each barred patients from inclusion. The diagnoses drew upon clinical symptoms, serum thyroxine and TRAb, thyroid ultrasound and orbital computed tomography. CDR3 size: 12 residues. In germline, CDR1 is MGHRA, CDR2 YSYEKL.

The receptor was derived from an adult woman with Graves' disease, either hyperthyroidism or ophthalmopathy (not recorded which). The sample comprised peripheral blood or thyroid tissue (not recorded which). The rearrangement joins TRBV4-1 to TRBJ1-2, with TRBD1 as a possible D gene (5 bases). The CDR3 DNA follows: TGTGCCAGCAGCTGGGGACTCTATGGCTACACCTTC. This codes for CASSWGLYGYTF.